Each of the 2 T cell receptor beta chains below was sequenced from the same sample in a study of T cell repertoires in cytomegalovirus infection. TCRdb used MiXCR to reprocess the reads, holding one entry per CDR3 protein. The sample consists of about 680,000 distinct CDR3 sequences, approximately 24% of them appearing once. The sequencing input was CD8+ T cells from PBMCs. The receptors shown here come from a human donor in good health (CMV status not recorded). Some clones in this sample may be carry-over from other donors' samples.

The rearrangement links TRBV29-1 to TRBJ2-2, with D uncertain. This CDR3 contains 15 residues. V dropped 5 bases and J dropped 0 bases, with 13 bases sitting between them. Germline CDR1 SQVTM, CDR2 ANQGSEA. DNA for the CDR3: TGCAGCGTTAAATCAGCGAAAGCGAACACCGGGGAGCTGTTTTTT. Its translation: CSVKSAKANTGELFF.

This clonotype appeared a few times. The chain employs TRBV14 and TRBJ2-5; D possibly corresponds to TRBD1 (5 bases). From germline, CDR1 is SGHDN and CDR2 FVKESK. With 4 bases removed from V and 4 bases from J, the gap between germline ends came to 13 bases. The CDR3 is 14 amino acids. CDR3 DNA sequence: TGTGCCAGCAGCCTCCAGGGTCCCCGAGAGACCCAGTACTTC. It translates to CASSLQGPRETQYF.